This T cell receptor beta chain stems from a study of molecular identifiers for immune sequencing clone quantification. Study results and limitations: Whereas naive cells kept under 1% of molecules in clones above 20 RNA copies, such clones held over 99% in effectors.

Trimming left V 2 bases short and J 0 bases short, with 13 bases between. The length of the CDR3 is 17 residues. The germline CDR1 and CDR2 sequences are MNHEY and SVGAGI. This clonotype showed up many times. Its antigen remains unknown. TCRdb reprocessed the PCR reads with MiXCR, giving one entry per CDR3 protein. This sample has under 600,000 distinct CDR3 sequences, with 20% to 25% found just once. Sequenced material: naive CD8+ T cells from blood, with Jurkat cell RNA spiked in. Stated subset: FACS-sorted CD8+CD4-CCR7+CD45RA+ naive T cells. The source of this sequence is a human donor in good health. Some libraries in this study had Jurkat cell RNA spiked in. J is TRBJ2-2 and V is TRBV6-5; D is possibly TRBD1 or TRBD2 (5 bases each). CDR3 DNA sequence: TGTGCCAGCAGTTACGGGTTGGGGACGGCGAACACCGGGGAGCTGTTTTTT. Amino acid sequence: CASSYGLGTANTGELFF.